The sequence of this TCR beta chain was determined in a study of shared clonotypes between healthy human individuals (dated by TCRdb to 2018 to 2020). Describing the broader study: The cohort included a few men and a couple of women between 18 and 49 years of age. To increase sequencing depth and limit assay-specific biases, TCR repertoire library preparation and sequencing were carried out by different laboratories using diverse techniques. The study deeply sequenced blood TCR repertoires of about 5 healthy adults to estimate repertoire size and the extent of clonotype sharing between individuals. Each donor's leukapheresis produced roughly between roughly 0.85 and 9.5 billion PBMCs. For each donor, three plates each were used for CD4 naive and CD4 memory, two plates were used for CD8 naive, and one plate was used for CD8 memory.

Findings and caveats that apply to the study as a whole: Approximately 5% of naive CD4, 3.5% of naive CD8, 2.3% of memory CD4, and about 0.4% of memory CD8 clonotypes were shared across a few donors. Only blood was sampled, and tissue TCR repertoires likely differ from those in blood. Because the study included only a small number of donors, the genetic and exposure-history diversity represented was limited. Compared with non-shared clonotypes, clonotypes shared by all four sorted-subset donors had higher generation probabilities. Rarefaction of sorted-subset datasets indicated incomplete sequencing despite the large sequencing depth. Naive subsets generally had larger estimated clonotype richness than memory subsets. Pairwise subsampling indicated that sequencing depth was expected to affect the degree of clonotype sharing among donors.

Using the deep immunoSEQ assay, multiplex PCR amplified TCR CDR3 regions from genomic DNA. Genomic DNA extracted from each cell subset was distributed evenly over all wells of several immunoSEQ 96-well plates, and each plate served as one replicate. For sorted subsets, about 200 ng genomic DNA, equal to approximately 30,000 T cell genomes, was loaded into each replicate PCR. Purified libraries were measured with a Qubit 3.0 fluorometer, size-checked on a Bioanalyzer 2100, and measured again with the KAPA Library Quantification kit. Every immunoSEQ 96-well plate was sequenced on a dedicated single-read 150-cycle Illumina NextSeq 550 flow cell. Concerning the study's data processing: The immunoSEQ output contained only junctional sequences without quality scores, so filtering could not match that applied to full-length reads. Sequences were annotated with PyIR, a Python wrapper for IgBLAST v1.9, using IMGT germline references to assign V/J genes and CDR3. Reads were removed for weak V/J assignments (E-value above 1e-6), missing CDR3, stop codons, out-of-frame junctions, or ambiguous translated residues. A V3J clonotype was defined by an identical inferred V gene, J gene, and CDR3 amino acid sequence. Percentage overlap between repertoires was computed as shared unique clonotypes divided by the size of the smaller repertoire. Repertoire richness was assessed with RTK rarefaction, the Chao1 estimator, and Recon v2.1 estimates of unobserved clonotypes. Generation probabilities for all TCRbeta clonotypes obtained by the gDNA method from a handful of donors were computed using OLGA. TCRdb holds this immuneACCESS table with in-frame rearrangements only. Some clones are missing; in checked studies, unresolved V genes explain under half, and the rest has no known cause. V and J calls and clone size are given by that table; D and trimming were obtained from the DNA. This sample is represented by about 2,500,000 clones; more than 80% of them were singletons. The leading ten clones occupy 0.11% to 0.15% of the sample.

The donors were healthy, HIV-negative adults who had no recently reported acute infections or vaccinations. Every donor was a Caucasian adult living in Nashville, Tennessee, USA. Magnetic negative selection was used to enrich CD4+ T cells, after which naive cells were positively selected on CD45RA and the negative fraction became the memory subset. After blood collection by leukapheresis, PBMCs were isolated using Ficoll-Histopaque density gradient centrifugation and then cryopreserved in the vapor phase of liquid nitrogen. Analytical flow cytometry was used to check the purity and quantity of every magnetically sorted T cell population. Genomic DNA was isolated from every sorted fraction and measured by UV absorbance on a Nanodrop 2000c. Reading the germline V gene gives CDR1 SGHTA and CDR2 FQGNSA. From its cysteine to its phenylalanine, the CDR3 spans 15 amino acids. This entry keeps only the CDR3 DNA: 45 bases, framed from base 1. The trim is 4 bases for V and 1 base for J, with a gap of 13 bases between the germline ends.

Comment on this clone: No antigen is known for it. No base qualities exist here, and no much larger clone lies one base off it.

The sample was naive CD4+ T cells sorted from blood. This specimen's cell subset or site label, per the study, means: CD45RA+ positively selected. This sequence originates from a man aged 18 to 30 in good health. This receptor chain uses TRBV7-2 and TRBJ2-5, with the D call perhaps TRBD1 or TRBD2, as 5 bases match in each case. The nucleotides read TGTGCCAGCAGCTCAGAACCGGGACGCCAAGAGACCCAGTACTTC. Its translation is CASSSEPGRQETQYF.